These T cell receptor beta chains were read from a single sample in a study of cytomegalovirus exposure and HLA in healthy donors. Assay used: immunoSEQ multiplex PCR; TCRdb lists only in-frame clones, some missing. Of roughly 120,000 clones in the sample, about 80% are singletons; the top ten hold roughly 2.4%. The specimen sequenced was PBMCs. The receptor set was obtained from a man aged 30 to 45 in good health and CMV-seronegative. CDR3s include the opening cysteine and the closing phenylalanine or tryptophan. Fields, in order: D gene, V gene, J gene, CDR3 DNA, CDR3 protein. D genes are given only for firm matches.

>-|TRBV5-6|TRBJ2-3
TGTGCCAGCTCGGAGGGGCTGGGCGCAGATACGCAGTATTTT
CASSEGLGADTQYF
>-|TRBV27|TRBJ1-1
TGTGCCAGCAGTTTATCGTGGCAGACTAACACTGAAGCTTTCTTT
CASSLSWQTNTEAFF
>TRBD1|TRBV7-2|TRBJ2-7
TGTGCCAGCAGCCCCCGGACAGGGGGCCTCGAGCAGTACTTC
CASSPRTGGLEQYF
>TRBD2|TRBV7-2|TRBJ2-3
TGTGCCAGCAGTCTAGCGGGAGTGCGGACAGATACGCAGTATTTT
CASSLAGVRTDTQYF
>-|TRBV7-2|TRBJ2-3
TGTGCCAGCAGCTTATTGCCCACCCAGCGCGATACGCAGTATTTT
CASSLLPTQRDTQYF
>-|TRBV15|TRBJ2-1
TGTGCCACCAGCAGCGCGGGAGTAGGGGGTAATGAGCAGTTCTTC
CATSSAGVGGNEQFF
>TRBD1|TRBV19|TRBJ1-2
TGTGCCAGTAGTATAGAAGGGGCCGGGACAGGGGGCTATAACTATGGCTACACCTTC
CASSIEGAGTGGYNYGYTF
>TRBD1|TRBV7-3|TRBJ1-2
TGTGCCAGCAGTGGACCGGGACAGGGGGCTCCCCACACCTTC
CASSGPGQGAPHTF
>-|TRBV28|TRBJ2-7
TGTGCCAGCAGTTTTCGAGGGCCAAGCTCCTACGAGCAGTACTTC
CASSFRGPSSYEQYF
>-|TRBV19|TRBJ2-7
TGTGCCAGTAGTATCGCGGGGGACACCTACGAGCAGTACTTC
CASSIAGDTYEQYF